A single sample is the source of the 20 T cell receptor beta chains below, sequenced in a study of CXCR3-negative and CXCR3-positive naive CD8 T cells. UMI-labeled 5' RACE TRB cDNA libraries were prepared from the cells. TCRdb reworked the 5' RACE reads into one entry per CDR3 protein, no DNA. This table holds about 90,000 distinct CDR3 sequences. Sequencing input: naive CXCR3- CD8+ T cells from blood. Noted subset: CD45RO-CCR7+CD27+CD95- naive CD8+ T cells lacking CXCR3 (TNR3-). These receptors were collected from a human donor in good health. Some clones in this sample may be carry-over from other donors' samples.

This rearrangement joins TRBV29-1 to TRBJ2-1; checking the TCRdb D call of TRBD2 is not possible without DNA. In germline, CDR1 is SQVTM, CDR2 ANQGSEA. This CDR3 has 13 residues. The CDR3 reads CSAGLADYNEQFF.

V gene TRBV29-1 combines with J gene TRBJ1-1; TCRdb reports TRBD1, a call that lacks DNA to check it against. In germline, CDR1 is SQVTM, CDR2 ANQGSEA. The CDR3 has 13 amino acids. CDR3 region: CSVDGQATPEAFF.

The CDR3 loop reads CSVPAFGGGNEKLFF. The rearrangement links TRBV29-1 to TRBJ1-4; TCRdb's D call of TRBD1 is untestable without DNA. CDR1 and CDR2 from the germline V gene are SQVTM and ANQGSEA. This CDR3 spans 15 amino acids.

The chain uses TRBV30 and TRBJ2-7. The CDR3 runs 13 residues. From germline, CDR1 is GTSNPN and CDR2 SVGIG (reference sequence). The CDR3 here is CAWSMRNPLEQYF. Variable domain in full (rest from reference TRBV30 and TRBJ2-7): SQTIHQWPATLVQPVGSPLSLECTVEGTSNPNLYWYRQAAGRGLQLLFYSVGIGQISSEVPQNLSASRPQDRQFILSSKKLLLSDSGFYLCAWSMRNPLEQYFGPGTRLTVT.

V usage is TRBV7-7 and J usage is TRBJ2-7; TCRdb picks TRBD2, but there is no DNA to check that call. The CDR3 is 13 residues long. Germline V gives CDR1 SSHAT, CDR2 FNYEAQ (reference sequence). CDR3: CASSPGEGDEQYF.

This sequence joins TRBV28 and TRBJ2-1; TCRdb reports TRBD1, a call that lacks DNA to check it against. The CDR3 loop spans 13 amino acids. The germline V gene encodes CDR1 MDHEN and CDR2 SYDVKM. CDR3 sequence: CASSPGTYNEQFF.

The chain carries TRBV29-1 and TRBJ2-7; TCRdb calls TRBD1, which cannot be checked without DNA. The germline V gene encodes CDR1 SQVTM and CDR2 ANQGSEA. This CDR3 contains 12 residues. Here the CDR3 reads CSVGLTGYEQYF.

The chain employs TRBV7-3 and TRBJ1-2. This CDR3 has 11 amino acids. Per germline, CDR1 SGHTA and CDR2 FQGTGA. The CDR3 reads CASSSNYGYTF.

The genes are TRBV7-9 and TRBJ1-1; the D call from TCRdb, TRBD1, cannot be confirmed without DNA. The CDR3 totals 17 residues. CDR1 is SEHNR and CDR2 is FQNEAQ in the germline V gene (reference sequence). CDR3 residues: CASSSPVTGVANTEAFF. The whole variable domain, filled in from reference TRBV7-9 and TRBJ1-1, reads DTGVSQNPRHKITKRGQNVTFRCDPISEHNRLYWYRQTLGQGPEFLTYFQNEAQLEKSRLLSDRFSAERPKGSFSTLEIQRTEQGDSAMYLCASSSPVTGVANTEAFFGQGTRLTVV.

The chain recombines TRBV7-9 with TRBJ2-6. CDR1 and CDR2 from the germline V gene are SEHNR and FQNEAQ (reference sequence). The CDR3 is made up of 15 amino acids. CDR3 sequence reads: CASSLSVSGANVLTF. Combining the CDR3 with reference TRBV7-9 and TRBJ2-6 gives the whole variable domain DTGVSQNPRHKITKRGQNVTFRCDPISEHNRLYWYRQTLGQGPEFLTYFQNEAQLEKSRLLSDRFSAERPKGSFSTLEIQRTEQGDSAMYLCASSLSVSGANVLTFGAGSRLTVL.

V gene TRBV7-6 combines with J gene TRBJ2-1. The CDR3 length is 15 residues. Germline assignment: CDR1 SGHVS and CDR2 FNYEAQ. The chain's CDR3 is CASSPSGRPYNEQFF.

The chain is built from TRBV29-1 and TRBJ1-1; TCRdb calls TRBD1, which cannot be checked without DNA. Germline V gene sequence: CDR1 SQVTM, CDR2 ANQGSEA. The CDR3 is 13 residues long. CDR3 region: CSVDYTKTGDAFF.

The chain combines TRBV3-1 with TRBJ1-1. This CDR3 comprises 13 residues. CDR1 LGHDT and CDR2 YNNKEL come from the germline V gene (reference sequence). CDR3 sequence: CASSEGWNTEAFF.

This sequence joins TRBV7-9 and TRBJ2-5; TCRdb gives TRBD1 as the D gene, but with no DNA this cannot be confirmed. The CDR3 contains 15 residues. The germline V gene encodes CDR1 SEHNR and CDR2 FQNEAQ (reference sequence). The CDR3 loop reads CASSFSAGWQETQYF.

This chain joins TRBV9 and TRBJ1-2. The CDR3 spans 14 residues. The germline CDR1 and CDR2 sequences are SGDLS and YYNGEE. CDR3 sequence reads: CASSLMGDDYGYTF.

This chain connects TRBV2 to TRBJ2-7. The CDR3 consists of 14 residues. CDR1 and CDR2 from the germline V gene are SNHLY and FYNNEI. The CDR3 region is CASSEGRNTYEQYF.

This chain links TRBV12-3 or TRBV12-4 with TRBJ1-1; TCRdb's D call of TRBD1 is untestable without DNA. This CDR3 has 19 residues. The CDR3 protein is CASSSPGPHPLTADTEAFF.

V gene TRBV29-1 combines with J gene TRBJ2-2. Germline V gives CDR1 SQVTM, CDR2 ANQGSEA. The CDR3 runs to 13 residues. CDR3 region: CSVAGGITGELFF.

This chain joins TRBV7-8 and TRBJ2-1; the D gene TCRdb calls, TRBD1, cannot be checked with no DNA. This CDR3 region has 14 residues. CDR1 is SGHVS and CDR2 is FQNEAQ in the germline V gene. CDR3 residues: CASSLVGGYNEQFF. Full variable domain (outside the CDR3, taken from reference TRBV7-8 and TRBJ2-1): GAGVSQSPRYKVAKRGQDVALRCDPISGHVSLFWYQQALGQGPEFLTYFQNEAQLDKSGLPSDRFFAERPEGSVSTLKIQRTQQEDSAVYLCASSLVGGYNEQFFGPGTRLTVL.

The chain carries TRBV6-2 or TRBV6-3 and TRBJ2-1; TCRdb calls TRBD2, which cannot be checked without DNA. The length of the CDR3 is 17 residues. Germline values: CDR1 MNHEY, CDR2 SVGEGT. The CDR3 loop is CASSPLLAGGTYNEQFF.